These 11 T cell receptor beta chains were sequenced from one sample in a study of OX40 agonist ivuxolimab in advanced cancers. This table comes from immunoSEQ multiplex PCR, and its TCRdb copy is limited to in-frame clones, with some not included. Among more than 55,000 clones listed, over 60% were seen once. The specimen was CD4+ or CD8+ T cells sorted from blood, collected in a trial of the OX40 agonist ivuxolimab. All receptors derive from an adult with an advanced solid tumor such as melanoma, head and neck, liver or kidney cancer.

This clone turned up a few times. This chain's CDR3 is CASSVSWNTEAFF. The CDR3 DNA follows: TGTGCCAGCAGCGTAAGCTGGAACACTGAAGCTTTCTTT. The chain recombines TRBV9 with TRBJ1-1, with D hard to call. The germline V and J ends were trimmed by 1 base and 1 base, with 5 bases remaining between them. Germline CDR1 is SGDLS and CDR2 is YYNGEE. The CDR3 sequence is 13 residues long.

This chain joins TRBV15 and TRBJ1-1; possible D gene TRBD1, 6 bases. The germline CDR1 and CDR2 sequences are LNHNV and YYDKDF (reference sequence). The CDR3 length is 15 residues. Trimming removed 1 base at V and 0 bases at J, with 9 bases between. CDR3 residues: CATSRVRQVNTEAFF. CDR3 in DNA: TGTGCCACCAGCAGAGTCCGACAGGTGAACACTGAAGCTTTCTTT.

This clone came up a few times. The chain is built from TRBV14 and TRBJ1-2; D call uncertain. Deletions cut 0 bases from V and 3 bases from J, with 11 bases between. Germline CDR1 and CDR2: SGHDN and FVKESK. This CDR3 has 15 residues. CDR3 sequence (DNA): TGTGCCAGCAGCCAAGAGCCCCACAGACACTATGGCTACACCTTC. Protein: CASSQEPHRHYGYTF.

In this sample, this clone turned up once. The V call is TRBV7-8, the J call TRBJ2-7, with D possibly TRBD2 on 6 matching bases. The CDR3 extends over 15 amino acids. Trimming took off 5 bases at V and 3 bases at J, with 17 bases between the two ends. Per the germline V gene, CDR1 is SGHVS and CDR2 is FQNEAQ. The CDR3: CASSHDGGLGYEQYF. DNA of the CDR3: TGTGCCAGCAGCCATGACGGGGGATTGGGCTACGAGCAGTACTTC.

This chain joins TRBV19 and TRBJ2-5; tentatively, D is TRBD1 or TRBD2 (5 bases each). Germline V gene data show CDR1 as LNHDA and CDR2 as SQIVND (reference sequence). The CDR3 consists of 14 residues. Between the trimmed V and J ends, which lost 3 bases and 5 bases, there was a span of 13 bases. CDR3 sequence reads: CASSIPGGMETQYF. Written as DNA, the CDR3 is TGTGCCAGTAGTATTCCTGGGGGTATGGAGACCCAGTACTTC.

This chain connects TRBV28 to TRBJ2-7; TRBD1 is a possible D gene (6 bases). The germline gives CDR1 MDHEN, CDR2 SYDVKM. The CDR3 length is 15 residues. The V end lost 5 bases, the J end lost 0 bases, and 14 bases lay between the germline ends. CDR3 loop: CASSPHRESSYEQYF. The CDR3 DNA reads TGTGCCAGCAGTCCGCACAGGGAAAGCTCCTACGAGCAGTACTTC. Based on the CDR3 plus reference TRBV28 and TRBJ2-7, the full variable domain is DVKVTQSSRYLVKRTGEKVFLECVQDMDHENMFWYRQDPGLGLRLIYFSYDVKMKEKGDIPEGYSVSREKKERFSLILESASTNQTSMYLCASSPHRESSYEQYFGPGTRLTVT.

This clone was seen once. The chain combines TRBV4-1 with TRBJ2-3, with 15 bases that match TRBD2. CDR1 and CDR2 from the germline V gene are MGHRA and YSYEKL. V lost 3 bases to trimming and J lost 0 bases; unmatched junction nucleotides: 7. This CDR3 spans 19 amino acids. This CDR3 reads CASSHSGLAGGLSTDTQYF. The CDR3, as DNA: TGCGCCAGCAGCCACTCCGGACTAGCGGGAGGGCTCAGCACAGATACGCAGTATTTT.

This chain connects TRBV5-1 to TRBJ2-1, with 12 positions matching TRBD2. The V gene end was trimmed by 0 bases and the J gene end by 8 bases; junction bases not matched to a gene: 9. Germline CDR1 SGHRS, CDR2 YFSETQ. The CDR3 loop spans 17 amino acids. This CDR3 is CASSLASASGGADEQFF. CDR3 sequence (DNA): TGCGCCAGCAGCTTGGCCTCGGCTAGCGGGGGGGCAGATGAGCAGTTCTTC.

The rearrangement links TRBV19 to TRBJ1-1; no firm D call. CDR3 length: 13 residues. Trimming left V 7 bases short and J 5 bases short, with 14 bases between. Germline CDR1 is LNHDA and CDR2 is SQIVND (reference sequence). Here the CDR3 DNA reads TGTGCCAGTACCACGAGGGTTACTACTGAAGCTTTCTTT. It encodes CASTTRVTTEAFF.

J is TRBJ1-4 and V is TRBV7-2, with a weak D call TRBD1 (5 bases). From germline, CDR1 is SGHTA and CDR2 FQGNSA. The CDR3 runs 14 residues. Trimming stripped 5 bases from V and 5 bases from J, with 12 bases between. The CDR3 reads CASSTPRVNEKLFF. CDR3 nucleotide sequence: TGTGCCAGCAGCACCCCCAGGGTAAATGAAAAACTGTTTTTT.

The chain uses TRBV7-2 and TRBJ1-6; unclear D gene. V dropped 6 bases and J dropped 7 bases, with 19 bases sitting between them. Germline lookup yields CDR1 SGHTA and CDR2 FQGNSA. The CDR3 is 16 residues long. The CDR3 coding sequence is TGTGCCAGCAGTATAGGAGGGATGAAAACGAATTCACCCCTCCACTTT. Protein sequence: CASSIGGMKTNSPLHF.